The clone carrying this TCR beta chain appeared many times. The antigen is unknown. The entry originates in a study of T cells after yellow fever vaccination. Study as a whole: SMART-Seq v4 Ultra Low Input served to prepare low-cell-number fractions.

Trimming cost V 4 bases and J 0 bases, with 16 bases left between them. This CDR3 spans 17 amino acids. From germline, CDR1 is MDHEN and CDR2 SYDVKM. One entry per CDR3 protein, called by TCRdb with MiXCR from the 5' RACE reads. Altogether approximately 120,000 distinct CDR3 sequences are present, approximately 7% being singletons, with the ten largest covering 2% to 3%. Study-wide results and limits: The CD4 compartment and the CD8 compartment contained a small share of clonotypes in common.

The sequencing used CD4+ T cells sorted from PBMCs, collected 10 to 11 days after the first yellow fever vaccination. The V gene is TRBV28, the J gene TRBJ2-1; D could derive from TRBD1 or TRBD2 (5 bases each). This receptor was identified in a man aged 18 to 30 who received the YFV17D yellow fever vaccine. In DNA, the CDR3 is TGTGCCAGCAGTTCCTCCGGGACCAGGCGCTCCTACAATGAGCAGTTCTTC. Its protein product is CASSSSGTRRSYNEQFF.